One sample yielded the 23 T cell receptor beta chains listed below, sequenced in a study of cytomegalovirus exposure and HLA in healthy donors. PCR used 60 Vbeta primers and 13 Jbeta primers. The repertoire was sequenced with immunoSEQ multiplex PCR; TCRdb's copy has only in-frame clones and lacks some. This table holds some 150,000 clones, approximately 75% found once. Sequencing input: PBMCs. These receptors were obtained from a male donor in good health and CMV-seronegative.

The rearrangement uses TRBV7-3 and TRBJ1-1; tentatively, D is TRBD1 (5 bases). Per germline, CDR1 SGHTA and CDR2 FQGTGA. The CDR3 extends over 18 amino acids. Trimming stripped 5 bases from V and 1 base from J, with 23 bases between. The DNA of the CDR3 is TGTGCCAGCAGCCCAAGTCCCCAGGGCGCTCTCTCGAACACTGAAGCTTTCTTT. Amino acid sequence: CASSPSPQGALSNTEAFF.

CDR3 amino acids: CASSEGLALDEQFF. CDR3 in DNA: TGTGCCAGCAGTGAGGGACTAGCCCTCGATGAGCAGTTCTTC. This sequence joins TRBV2 and TRBJ2-1; TRBD2 agrees at 9 bases. The germline V gene encodes CDR1 SNHLY and CDR2 FYNNEI. With 3 bases clipped from V and 8 bases from J, the junction kept 5 bases outside the gene matches. The CDR3 has 14 residues.

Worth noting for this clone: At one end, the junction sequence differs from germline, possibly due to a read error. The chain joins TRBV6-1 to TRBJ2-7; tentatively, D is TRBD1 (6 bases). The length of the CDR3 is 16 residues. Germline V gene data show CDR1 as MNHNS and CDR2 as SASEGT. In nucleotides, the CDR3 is TGTGCCAGCAGTGAGATCTTCCCGGGACAAACGATACCCGGCGTCTTC. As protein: CASSEIFPGQTIPGVF.

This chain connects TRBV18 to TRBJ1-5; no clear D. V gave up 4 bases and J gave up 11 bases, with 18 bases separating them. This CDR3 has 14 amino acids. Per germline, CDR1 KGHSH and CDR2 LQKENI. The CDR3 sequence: CASSQSDMLAAQHF. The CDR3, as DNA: TGTGCCAGCTCACAATCCGACATGTTGGCAGCCCAGCATTTT. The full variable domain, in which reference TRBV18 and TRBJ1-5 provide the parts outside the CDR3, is NAGVMQNPRHLVRRRGQEARLRCSPMKGHSHVYWYRQLPEEGLKFMVYLQKENIIDESGMPKERFSAEFPKEGPSILRIQQVVRGDSAAYFCASSQSDMLAAQHFGDGTRLSIL.

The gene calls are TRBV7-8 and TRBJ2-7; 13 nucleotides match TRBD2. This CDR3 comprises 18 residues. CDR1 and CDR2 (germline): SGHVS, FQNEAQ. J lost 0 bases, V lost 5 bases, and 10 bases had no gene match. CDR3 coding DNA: TGTGCCAGCAGCATCACGGGGGGACTAGCGGGGAGCTCCTACGAGCAGTACTTC. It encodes CASSITGGLAGSSYEQYF.

The CDR3 region is CASSNPSKLAGDNEQFF. Here the CDR3 DNA reads TGTGCCAGCAGCAATCCAAGTAAACTAGCGGGCGACAATGAGCAGTTCTTC. This chain joins TRBV21-1 and TRBJ2-1; the table gives TRBD2 as D, unverified against the DNA. TRBV21-1 is described as a pseudogene. The CDR3 runs 17 residues.

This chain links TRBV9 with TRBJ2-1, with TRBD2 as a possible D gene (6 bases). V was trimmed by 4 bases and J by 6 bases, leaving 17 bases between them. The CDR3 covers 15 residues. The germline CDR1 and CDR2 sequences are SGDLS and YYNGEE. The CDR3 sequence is CASSPLGDSGNEQFF. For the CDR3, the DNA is TGTGCCAGCAGCCCCCTAGGGGACTCCGGCAATGAGCAGTTCTTC.

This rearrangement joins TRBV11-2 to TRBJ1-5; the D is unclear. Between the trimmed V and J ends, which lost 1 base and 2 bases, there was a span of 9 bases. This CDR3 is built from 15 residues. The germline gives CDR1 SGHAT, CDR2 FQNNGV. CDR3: CASSLGRGGNQPQHF. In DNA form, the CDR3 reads TGTGCCAGCAGCTTAGGGCGGGGAGGCAATCAGCCCCAGCATTTT.

The CDR3 nucleotides read TGTGCCAGCAGCCTGTCCCCTATTTCTAGCACAGATACGCAGTATTTT. This codes for CASSLSPISSTDTQYF. The chain carries TRBV9 and TRBJ2-3; D is ambiguous. Trimming took off 4 bases at V and 0 bases at J, with 15 bases between the two ends. Germline V gene sequence: CDR1 SGDLS, CDR2 YYNGEE. CDR3 length: 16 residues.

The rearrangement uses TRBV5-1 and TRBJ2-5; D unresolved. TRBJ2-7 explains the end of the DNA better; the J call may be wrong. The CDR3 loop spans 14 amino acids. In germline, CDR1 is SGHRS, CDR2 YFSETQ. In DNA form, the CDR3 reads TGCGCCAGCAGCTTGGTTGCTGAAAACTACGAGCAGTACTTC. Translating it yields CASSLVAENYEQYF.

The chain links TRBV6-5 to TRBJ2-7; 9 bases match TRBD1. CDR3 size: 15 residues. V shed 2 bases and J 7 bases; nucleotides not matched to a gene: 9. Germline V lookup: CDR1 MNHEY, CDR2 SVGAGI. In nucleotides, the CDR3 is TGTGCCAGCAGTTACCAACACAGGGGGCCGGGGGAGCAGTACTTC. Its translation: CASSYQHRGPGEQYF.

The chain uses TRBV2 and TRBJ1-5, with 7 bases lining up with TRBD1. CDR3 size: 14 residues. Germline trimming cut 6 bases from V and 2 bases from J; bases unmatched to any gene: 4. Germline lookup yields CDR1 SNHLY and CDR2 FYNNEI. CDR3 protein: CASSLDRGNQPQHF. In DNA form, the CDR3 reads TGTGCCAGCAGCCTCGACAGGGGCAATCAGCCCCAGCATTTT. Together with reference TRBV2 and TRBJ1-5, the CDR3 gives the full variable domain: EPEVTQTPSHQVTQMGQEVILRCVPISNHLYFYWYRQILGQKVEFLVSFYNNEISEKSEIFDDQFSVERPDGSNFTLKIRSTKLEDSAMYFCASSLDRGNQPQHFGDGTRLSIL.

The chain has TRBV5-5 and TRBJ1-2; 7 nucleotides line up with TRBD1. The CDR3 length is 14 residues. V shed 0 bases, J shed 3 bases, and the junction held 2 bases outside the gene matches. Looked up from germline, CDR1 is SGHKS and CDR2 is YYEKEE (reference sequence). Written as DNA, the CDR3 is TGTGCCAGCAGCTTGGGACAGGGAGACTATGGCTACACCTTC. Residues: CASSLGQGDYGYTF.

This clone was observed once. The DNA for the CDR3 is TGTGCCAGCTCACCCCAGGGGGGCACAGATACGCAGTATTTT. This translates into CASSPQGGTDTQYF. The chain is built from TRBV18 and TRBJ2-3; 7 nucleotides agree with TRBD1. Germline V gene sequence: CDR1 KGHSH, CDR2 LQKENI. The CDR3 runs 14 residues. Germline trimming cut 3 bases from V and 1 base from J; bases unmatched to any gene: 1.

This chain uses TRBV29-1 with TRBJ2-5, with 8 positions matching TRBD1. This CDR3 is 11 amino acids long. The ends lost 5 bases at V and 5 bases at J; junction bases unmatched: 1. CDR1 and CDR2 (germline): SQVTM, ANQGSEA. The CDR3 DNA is TGCAGCGTTCGGACAGGGGAGACCCAGTACTTC. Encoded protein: CSVRTGETQYF.

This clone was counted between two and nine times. CDR3 sequence reads: CASSPHRDYGYTF. The DNA of the CDR3 is TGTGCCAGCAGCCCCCACAGGGACTATGGCTACACCTTC. The genes are TRBV7-3 and TRBJ1-2, with a tentative D call TRBD1 (6 bases). The CDR3 sequence is 13 residues long. V was cut by 5 bases and J by 3 bases, with 10 bases left in between. From germline, CDR1 is SGHTA and CDR2 FQGTGA.

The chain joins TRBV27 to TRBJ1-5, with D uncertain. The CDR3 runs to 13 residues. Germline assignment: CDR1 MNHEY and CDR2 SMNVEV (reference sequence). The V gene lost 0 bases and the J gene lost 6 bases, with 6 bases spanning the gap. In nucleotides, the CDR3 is TGTGCCAGCAGTTTATCCGGTATTCAGCCCCAGCATTTT. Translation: CASSLSGIQPQHF.

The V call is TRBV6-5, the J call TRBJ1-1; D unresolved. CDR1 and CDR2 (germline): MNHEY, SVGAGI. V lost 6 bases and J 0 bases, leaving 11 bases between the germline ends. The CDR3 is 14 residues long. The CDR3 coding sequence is TGTGCCAGCAGCCGAACCGACTTGAACACTGAAGCTTTCTTT. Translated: CASSRTDLNTEAFF.

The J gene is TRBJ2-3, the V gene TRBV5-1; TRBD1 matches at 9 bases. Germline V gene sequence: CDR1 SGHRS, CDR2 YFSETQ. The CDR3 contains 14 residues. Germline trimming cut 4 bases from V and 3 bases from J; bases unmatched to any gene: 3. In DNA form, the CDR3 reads TGCGCCAGCAGCGGCGGACAGGGGACAGATACGCAGTATTTT. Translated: CASSGGQGTDTQYF.

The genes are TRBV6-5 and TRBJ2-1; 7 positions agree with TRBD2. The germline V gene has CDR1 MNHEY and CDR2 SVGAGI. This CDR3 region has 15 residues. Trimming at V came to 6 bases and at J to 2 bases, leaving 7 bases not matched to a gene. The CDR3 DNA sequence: TGTGCCAGCAGCCGTTGGGAGGGTCCCTACAATGAGCAGTTCTTC. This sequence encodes CASSRWEGPYNEQFF.

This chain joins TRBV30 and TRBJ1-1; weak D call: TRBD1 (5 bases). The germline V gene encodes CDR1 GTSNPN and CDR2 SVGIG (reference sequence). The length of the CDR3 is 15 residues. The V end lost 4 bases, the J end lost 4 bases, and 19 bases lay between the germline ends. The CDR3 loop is CAWMVQAVVRTEAFF. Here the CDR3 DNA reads TGTGCCTGGATGGTACAGGCTGTCGTCCGCACTGAAGCTTTCTTT.

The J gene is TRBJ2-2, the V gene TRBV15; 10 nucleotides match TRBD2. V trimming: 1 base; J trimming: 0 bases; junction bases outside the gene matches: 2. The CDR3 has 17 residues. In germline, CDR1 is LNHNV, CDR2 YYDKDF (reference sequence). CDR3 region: CATSRGAGGTNTGELFF. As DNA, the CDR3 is TGTGCCACCAGCAGAGGAGCGGGGGGGACGAACACCGGGGAGCTGTTTTTT.

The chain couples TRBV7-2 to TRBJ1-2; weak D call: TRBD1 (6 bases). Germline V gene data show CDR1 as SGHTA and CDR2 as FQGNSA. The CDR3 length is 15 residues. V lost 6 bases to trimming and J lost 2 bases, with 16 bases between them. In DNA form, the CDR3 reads TGTGCCAGCAGACTACTTGACAGGACCAACTATGGCTACACCTTC. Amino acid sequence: CASRLLDRTNYGYTF.